This record looks at one T cell receptor (beta chain) sequence and its context. Its antigen is unknown. The data were taken from a study of PD-1 blockade in classical Hodgkin lymphoma. Study background: It was nivolumab at 3 mg/kg, given intravenously every 2 weeks, that patients received. Study-wide findings and caveats: A significant rise in TCR diversity by C4D1 was seen for CD4+ but not CD8+ cells. It was among complete responders that baseline diversity resembled that of newly diagnosed patients.

Time point here: cycle 4 day 1 (C4D1), after more than 5 weeks of nivolumab. Relapse was seen in all patients after autologous stem cell transplantation, and brentuximab vedotin exposure was variable. Thawed PBMCs yielded CD4+ T cells through magnetic negative selection. Complete response, partial response or progressive disease was each patient's best response. Sequenced by immunoSEQ multiplex PCR; TCRdb stores in-frame clones only, minus some. The table lists about 20,000 clones, roughly 76% of them singletons. This TCR was recovered from a human donor with classical Hodgkin lymphoma. The source material was CD4+ T cells from blood, sampled before the fourth cycle of nivolumab.

The CDR3, as DNA: TGTGCCAGCAGCTTAGTCTTGACGGACACTGGAAACACCATATATTTT. It translates to CASSLVLTDTGNTIYF. The chain links TRBV7-2 to TRBJ1-3, with D tentatively TRBD1 (5 bases). The CDR3 is 16 residues long. V lost 1 base, J lost 2 bases, and 12 bases lay in between. Germline assignment: CDR1 SGHTA and CDR2 FQGNSA. Filled out from reference TRBV7-2 and TRBJ1-3, the complete variable domain reads GAGVSQSPSNKVTEKGKDVELRCDPISGHTALYWYRQSLGQGLEFLIYFQGNSAPDKSGLPSDRFSAERTGGSVSTLTIQRTQQEDSAVYLCASSLVLTDTGNTIYFGEGSWLTVV.